These T cell receptor beta chains were read from a single sample in a study of cytomegalovirus exposure and HLA in healthy donors. Clones were read by immunoSEQ multiplex PCR, and TCRdb kept only the in-frame ones, dropping some. This sample has tens of thousands of clones, with roughly 74% found just once. The sequenced material came from PBMCs. All receptors come from a man aged 40-50 years in good health and CMV-seronegative. The CDR3 runs from the conserved cysteine through the conserved F or W. D genes are given only for firm matches. Not all rows give a size; the values are once, few, many and, for expanded clones, a class.

DNA: TGTGCCAGCAGTACCCCACAGGGAGCCTATGGCTACACCTTC
CDR3: CASSTPQGAYGYTF
J: TRBJ1-2
D: NA
V: TRBV28
size: once

DNA: TGTGCCAGCAGTACAGCCGGGACTTGGGGCGATGAGCAGTTCTTC
CDR3: CASSTAGTWGDEQFF
J: TRBJ2-1
D: NA
V: TRBV27
size: NA

DNA: TGTGCCAGCAGCACAAACAATGAGCAGTTCTTC
CDR3: CASSTNNEQFF
J: TRBJ2-1
D: NA
V: TRBV7-8
size: NA

DNA: TGTGCCAGCACGCTCGACCCGGCGGGAGGTCCCACCGGGGAGCTGTTTTTT
CDR3: CASTLDPAGGPTGELFF
J: TRBJ2-2
D: TRBD2
V: TRBV4-2
size: NA

DNA: TGTGCCAGCAGCTTACCCGGGACACCAACTAATGAAAAACTGTTTTTT
CDR3: CASSLPGTPTNEKLFF
J: TRBJ1-4
D: NA
V: TRBV7-9
size: NA

DNA: TGCGCCAGCAGCCAAGACCCCCTTACAGGGGTCGATGGCTACACCTTC
CDR3: CASSQDPLTGVDGYTF
J: TRBJ1-2
D: TRBD1
V: TRBV4-1
size: NA

DNA: TGTGCCAGTCGCGACAGGGTGGGAGAGACCCAGTACTTC
CDR3: CASRDRVGETQYF
J: TRBJ2-5
D: TRBD1
V: TRBV19
size: NA

DNA: TGTGCCAGCAGCCCGGGGGTTTCTGGAAACACCATATATTTT
CDR3: CASSPGVSGNTIYF
J: TRBJ1-3
D: NA
V: TRBV7-6
size: NA

DNA: TGTGCCAGCAGTGAGGAGGGGCAGGGGGGTTCACCCCTCCACTTT
CDR3: CASSEEGQGGSPLHF
J: TRBJ1-6
D: TRBD1
V: TRBV6-1
size: once

DNA: TGTGCCACCGAGGGCGAGGAGACCCAGTACTTC
CDR3: CATEGEETQYF
J: TRBJ2-5
D: NA
V: TRBV28
size: NA

DNA: TGTGCCAGCAGTATACCCAGGGGAGGGCTCCTACACGAGCAGTACTTC
CDR3: CASSIPRGGLLHEQYF
J: TRBJ2-7
D: NA
V: TRBV27
size: NA

DNA: TGTGCCAGCAGTCCCGGTTTCTCCTACGAGCAGTACTTC
CDR3: CASSPGFSYEQYF
J: TRBJ2-7
D: NA
V: TRBV28
size: NA

DNA: TGTGCCAGCAGCTTAGCACAGGGTAACACAGATACGCAGTATTTT
CDR3: CASSLAQGNTDTQYF
J: TRBJ2-3
D: NA
V: TRBV7-9
size: NA

DNA: TGTGCCAGCAGTTTTAGAACAGGGCCAGATACGCAGTATTTT
CDR3: CASSFRTGPDTQYF
J: TRBJ2-3
D: NA
V: TRBV27
size: NA

DNA: TGTGCTAGTGGTCCCCAAGAGATATTGTACAATGAGCAGTTCTTC
CDR3: CASGPQEILYNEQFF
J: TRBJ2-1
D: NA
V: TRBV12-5
size: few

DNA: TGTGCCAGCAGTTTATTCGGACAGCAAGAGACCCAGTACTTC
CDR3: CASSLFGQQETQYF
J: TRBJ2-5
D: NA
V: TRBV6-1
size: NA

DNA: TGCGCCAGCAGCCAAAACTCGTGGACTAGCGGGGCCCTCGAGGCGTTCTTC
CDR3: CASSQNSWTSGALEAFF
J: TRBJ2-1
D: TRBD2
V: TRBV4-1
size: NA